Following are 11 T cell receptor beta chains from one sample sequenced in a study of T cell changes during pregnancy in multiple sclerosis. Libraries were prepared by immunoSEQ multiplex PCR; TCRdb keeps only in-frame clonotypes and omits some of them. Here the sample spans around 130,000 clones, 90% to 98% being singletons. Sequencing used peripheral blood, obtained after pregnancy. The receptors stem from a female donor with multiple sclerosis, enrolled in a pregnancy study.

This clone was recorded once. The CDR3 nucleotides read TGCAGCGTTGCCGACAGATTGAACACTGAAGCTTTCTTT. Protein product: CSVADRLNTEAFF. The gene calls are TRBV29-1 and TRBJ1-1, with D tentatively TRBD1 (5 bases). CDR1 SQVTM and CDR2 ANQGSEA come from the germline V gene. Trimming pared 4 bases from V and 0 bases from J, leaving 9 bases between. The CDR3 runs 13 residues.

The chain recombines TRBV7-2 with TRBJ2-3; 7 bases map to TRBD2. With 4 bases clipped from V and 0 bases from J, the junction kept 10 bases outside the gene matches. The CDR3 totals 17 residues. The V gene's germline CDR1 is SGHTA and CDR2 FQGNSA. CDR3 sequence: CASSSRLLSGSTDTQYF. CDR3 nucleotide sequence: TGTGCCAGCAGCTCCCGGCTACTTAGCGGGAGCACAGATACGCAGTATTTT.

This clone was observed once. V gene TRBV15 combines with J gene TRBJ2-1; possibly TRBD2 for D (6 bases). V was clipped by 5 bases and J by 12 bases, with 26 bases between them. This CDR3 region has 16 residues. Germline V gene sequence: CDR1 LNHNV, CDR2 YYDKDF (reference sequence). CDR3 nucleotide sequence: TGTGCCACCAGCGGAGGGTCCGGGGTCACGGACCGGGGGCAGTTCTTC. This encodes CATSGGSGVTDRGQFF.

The V call is TRBV28, the J call TRBJ2-5, with 7 positions matching TRBD2. V lost 3 bases to trimming and J lost 3 bases; unmatched junction nucleotides: 7. This CDR3 spans 15 amino acids. The germline gives CDR1 MDHEN, CDR2 SYDVKM. The CDR3 loop is CASSFPAGREETQYF. DNA for the CDR3: TGTGCCAGCAGTTTTCCCGCAGGGAGGGAAGAGACCCAGTACTTC.

This clone was observed once. The chain uses TRBV13 and TRBJ2-5; TRBD2 agrees at 7 bases. The V gene end was trimmed by 3 bases and the J gene end by 2 bases; junction bases not matched to a gene: 3. CDR1 and CDR2 (germline): PRHDT, FYEKMQ (reference sequence). CDR3 length: 14 residues. CDR3 amino acids: CASSLAAGQETQYF. CDR3 bases: TGTGCCAGCAGCTTGGCAGCGGGGCAAGAGACCCAGTACTTC.

The chain has TRBV5-1 and TRBJ1-3, with TRBD1 identical over 12 bases. The J segment lost 4 bases and the V segment lost 2 bases, leaving 7 bases of the junction unmatched. CDR1 is SGHRS and CDR2 is YFSETQ in the germline V gene. This CDR3 has 17 amino acids. The CDR3 region has the DNA TGCGCCAGCAGCTTCACCGCGGGACAGGGGGCAGGAAACACCATATATTTT. Amino acid sequence: CASSFTAGQGAGNTIYF.

The CDR3 protein is CASSLEGNTGELFF. The DNA of the CDR3 is TGTGCCAGCAGCTTAGAGGGGAACACCGGGGAGCTGTTTTTT. V gene TRBV7-3 combines with J gene TRBJ2-2; D might be TRBD2 (5 bases). Germline V gene lookup returns CDR1 SGHTA and CDR2 FQGTGA. The CDR3 is 14 residues long. Deletions cut 2 bases from V and 1 base from J, with 5 bases between.

Here the CDR3 DNA reads TGTGCCAGCAGTTACTCGAGACTAGCGGGAGCAGATACGCAGTATTTT. It yields the protein CASSYSRLAGADTQYF. This sequence joins TRBV6-5 and TRBJ2-3; TRBD2 agrees at 12 bases. This CDR3 has 16 amino acids. J gave up 4 bases and V 0 bases, and 2 bases lay outside the gene matches. Germline lookup yields CDR1 MNHEY and CDR2 SVGAGI.

The chain uses TRBV7-9 and TRBJ2-5, with 10 bases identical to TRBD2. Trimming cost V 7 bases and J 1 base; bases outside gene matches: 9. From germline, CDR1 is SEHNR and CDR2 FQNEAQ (reference sequence). The length of the CDR3 is 16 residues. The CDR3 sequence is CASKSRTSGGQETQYF. The CDR3 region has the DNA TGTGCCAGCAAATCCCGGACTAGCGGAGGCCAAGAGACCCAGTACTTC. Full variable domain (outside the CDR3, taken from reference TRBV7-9 and TRBJ2-5): DTGVSQNPRHKITKRGQNVTFRCDPISEHNRLYWYRQTLGQGPEFLTYFQNEAQLEKSRLLSDRFSAERPKGSFSTLEIQRTEQGDSAMYLCASKSRTSGGQETQYFGPGTRLLVL.

The chain's CDR3 is CASSSLGLVSFEQYF. The CDR3 DNA reads as TGTGCCAGCAGCTCTCTGGGACTAGTATCGTTCGAGCAGTACTTC. The chain carries TRBV7-2 and TRBJ2-7, with 8 bases fitting TRBD2. Germline V gives CDR1 SGHTA, CDR2 FQGNSA. There are 15 residues in the CDR3. V shed 4 bases and J 6 bases; nucleotides not matched to a gene: 11.

The chain combines TRBV30 with TRBJ1-4, with 9 bases aligning to TRBD1. The CDR3 is 14 amino acids. Per germline, CDR1 GTSNPN and CDR2 SVGIG (reference sequence). V gave up 3 bases and J gave up 8 bases; unmatched junction bases: 7. The CDR3 region is CAWRLQGALEKLFF. The CDR3 DNA reads as TGTGCCTGGAGACTACAGGGGGCGTTGGAAAAACTGTTTTTT. Filled out from reference TRBV30 and TRBJ1-4, the complete variable domain reads SQTIHQWPATLVQPVGSPLSLECTVEGTSNPNLYWYRQAAGRGLQLLFYSVGIGQISSEVPQNLSASRPQDRQFILSSKKLLLSDSGFYLCAWRLQGALEKLFFGSGTQLSVL.